Following are 5 T cell receptor beta chains from one sample sequenced in a study of shared T cell receptors in the human thymus. TCRdb keeps only in-frame clones here, not all; method: immunoSEQ multiplex PCR. Among fewer than 700,000 clones listed, roughly 90% were seen once. This same sample was also taken into another study, of human thymus T cells.

Sequenced input: thymocytes. All receptors come from a boy under two years old with a congenital heart defect.

This rearrangement joins TRBV30 to TRBJ1-3, with a tentative D call TRBD1 (6 bases). Germline V gene lookup returns CDR1 GTSNPN and CDR2 SVGIG (reference sequence). CDR3 length equals 15 residues. V was cut by 4 bases and J by 0 bases, with 13 bases left in between. In nucleotides, the CDR3 is TGTGCCTGGACCGTGGACAGATTCTCTGGAAACACCATATATTTT. This sequence encodes CAWTVDRFSGNTIYF.

The CDR3 DNA is TGTGCCAGTAGTATTTCGCGGGAGGTTTCCCTCGAGCAGTACTTC. This sequence encodes CASSISREVSLEQYF. The rearrangement joins TRBV19 to TRBJ2-7, with 8 bases lining up with TRBD2. The CDR3 length is 15 residues. Trimming cost V 3 bases and J 6 bases; bases outside gene matches: 10. Germline lookup yields CDR1 LNHDA and CDR2 SQIVND (reference sequence). Together with reference TRBV19 and TRBJ2-7, the CDR3 gives the full variable domain: DGGITQSPKYLFRKEGQNVTLSCEQNLNHDAMYWYRQDPGQGLRLIYYSQIVNDFQKGDIAEGYSVSREKKESFPLTVTSAQKNPTAFYLCASSISREVSLEQYFGPGTRLTVT.

V usage is TRBV10-3 and J usage is TRBJ1-2; D remains ambiguous. This CDR3 has 11 residues. The germline V gene encodes CDR1 ENHRY and CDR2 SYGVKD. Deletions cut 3 bases from V and 8 bases from J, with 7 bases between. CDR3 coding DNA: TGTGCCATCAGTGACAGAGGGGGCTACACCTTC. The encoded protein is CAISDRGGYTF.

The genes are TRBV2 and TRBJ2-5; unclear D gene. Germline CDR1 SNHLY, CDR2 FYNNEI. The CDR3 totals 17 residues. V lost 2 bases to trimming and J lost 6 bases, with 22 bases between them. CDR3 nucleotide sequence: TGTGCCAGCAGTGAAATAGTTGAGAGTTTACTTAAAAAGACCCAGTACTTC. It encodes CASSEIVESLLKKTQYF.

The J gene is TRBJ1-4, the V gene TRBV7-9; 7 bases align to TRBD1. The length of the CDR3 is 15 residues. Germline CDR1 and CDR2: SEHNR and FQNEAQ (reference sequence). Losses at the gene ends were 5 bases for V and 8 bases for J; bases not matched to a gene: 11. CDR3 in amino acids: CASSPPGQTTEKLFF. The DNA for the CDR3 is TGTGCCAGCAGCCCCCCGGGACAGACTACCGAAAAACTGTTTTTT.